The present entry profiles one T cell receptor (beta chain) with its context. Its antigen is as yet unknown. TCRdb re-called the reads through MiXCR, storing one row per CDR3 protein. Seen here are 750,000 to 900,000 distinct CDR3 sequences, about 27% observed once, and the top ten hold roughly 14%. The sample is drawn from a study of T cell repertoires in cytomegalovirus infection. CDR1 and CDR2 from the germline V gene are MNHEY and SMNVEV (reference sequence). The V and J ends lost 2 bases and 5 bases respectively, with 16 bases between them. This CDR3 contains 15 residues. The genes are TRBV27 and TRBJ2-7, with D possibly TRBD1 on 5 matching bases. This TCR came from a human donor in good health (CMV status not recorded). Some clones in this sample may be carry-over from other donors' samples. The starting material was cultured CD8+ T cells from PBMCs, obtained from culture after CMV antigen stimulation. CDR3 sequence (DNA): TGTGCCAGCAGTTTAAAAGGCAGGGTGATGGACGAGCAGTACTTC. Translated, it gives CASSLKGRVMDEQYF.